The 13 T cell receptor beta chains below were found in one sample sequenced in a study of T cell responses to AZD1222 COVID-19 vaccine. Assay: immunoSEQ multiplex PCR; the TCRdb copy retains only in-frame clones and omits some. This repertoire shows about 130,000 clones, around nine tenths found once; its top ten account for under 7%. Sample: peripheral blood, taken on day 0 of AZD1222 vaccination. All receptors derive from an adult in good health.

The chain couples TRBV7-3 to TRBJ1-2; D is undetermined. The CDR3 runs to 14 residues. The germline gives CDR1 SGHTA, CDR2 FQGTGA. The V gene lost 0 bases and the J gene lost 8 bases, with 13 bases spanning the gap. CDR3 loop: CASSLTAGEGGYTF. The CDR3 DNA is TGTGCCAGCAGCTTAACGGCGGGTGAAGGGGGCTACACCTTC.

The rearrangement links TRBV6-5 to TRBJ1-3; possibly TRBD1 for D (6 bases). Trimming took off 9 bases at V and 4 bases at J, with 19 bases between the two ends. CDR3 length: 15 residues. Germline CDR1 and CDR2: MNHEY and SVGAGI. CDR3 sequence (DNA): TGTGCCAGTACATCACGATTCGACAGGGGAAACACCATATATTTT. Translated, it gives CASTSRFDRGNTIYF.

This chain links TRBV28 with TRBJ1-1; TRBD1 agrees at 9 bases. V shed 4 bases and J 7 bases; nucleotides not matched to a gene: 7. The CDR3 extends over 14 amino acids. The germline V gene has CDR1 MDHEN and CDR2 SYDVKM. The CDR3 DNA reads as TGTGCCAGCAGTTCCGGACAGGGGCTGGGTGAAGCTTTCTTT. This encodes CASSSGQGLGEAFF.

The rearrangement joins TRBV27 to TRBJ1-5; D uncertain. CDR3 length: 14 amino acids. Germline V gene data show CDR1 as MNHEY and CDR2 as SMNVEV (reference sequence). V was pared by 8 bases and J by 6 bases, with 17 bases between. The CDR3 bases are TGTGCCAGCTCCCCCCGGGGAGGGATTCAGCCCCAGCATTTT. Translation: CASSPRGGIQPQHF.

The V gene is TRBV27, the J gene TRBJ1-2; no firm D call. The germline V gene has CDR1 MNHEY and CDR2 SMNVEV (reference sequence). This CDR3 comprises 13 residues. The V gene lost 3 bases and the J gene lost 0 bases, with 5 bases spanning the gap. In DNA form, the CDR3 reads TGTGCCAGCAGTTTTAGGTCTAACTATGGCTACACCTTC. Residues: CASSFRSNYGYTF.

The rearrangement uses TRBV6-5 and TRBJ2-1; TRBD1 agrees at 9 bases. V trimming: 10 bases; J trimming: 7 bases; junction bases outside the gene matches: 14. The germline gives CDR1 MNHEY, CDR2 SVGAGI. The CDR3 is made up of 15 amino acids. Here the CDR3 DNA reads TGTGCCACCCCCGCGGGGACAGGGCTTTGGAATGAGCAGTTCTTC. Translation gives CATPAGTGLWNEQFF.

The chain's CDR3 is CAWSVPGSDEQYF. The CDR3 DNA reads as TGTGCCTGGAGTGTACCGGGTTCCGACGAGCAGTACTTC. The J gene is TRBJ2-7, the V gene TRBV30; D is ambiguous. V dropped 0 bases and J dropped 5 bases, with 11 bases sitting between them. Germline V gene sequence: CDR1 GTSNPN, CDR2 SVGIG (reference sequence). CDR3 length: 13 amino acids.

The CDR3 bases are TGTGCCAGCAGCTTGGCCCAGGGCGGCAATCAGCCCCAGCATTTT. It codes for CASSLAQGGNQPQHF. The chain couples TRBV5-8 to TRBJ1-5; tentatively, D is TRBD1 (5 bases). Trimming removed 0 bases at V and 2 bases at J, with 9 bases between. CDR1 and CDR2 (germline): SGHTS, YDEGEE. The CDR3 runs 15 residues. The whole variable domain, remainder taken from reference TRBV5-8 and TRBJ1-5, is EAGVTQSPTHLIKTRGQQATLRCSPISGHTSVYWYQQALGLGLQFLLWYDEGEERNRGNFPPRFSGRQFPNYSSELNVNALELEDSALYLCASSLAQGGNQPQHFGDGTRLSIL.

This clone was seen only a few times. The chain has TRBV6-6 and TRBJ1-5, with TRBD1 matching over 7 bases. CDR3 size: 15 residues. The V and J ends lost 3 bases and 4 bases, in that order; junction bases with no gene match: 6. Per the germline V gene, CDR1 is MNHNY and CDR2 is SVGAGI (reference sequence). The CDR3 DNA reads TGTGCCAGCAGTTATGAGGCAGGGGGGAATCAGCCCCAGCATTTT. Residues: CASSYEAGGNQPQHF.

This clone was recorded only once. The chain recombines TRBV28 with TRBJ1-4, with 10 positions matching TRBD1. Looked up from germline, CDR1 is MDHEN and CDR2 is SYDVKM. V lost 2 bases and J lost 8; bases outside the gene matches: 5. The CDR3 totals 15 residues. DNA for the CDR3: TGTGCCAGCAGTTTACCCAAGGGACAGGGGGAAAAACTGTTTTTT. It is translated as CASSLPKGQGEKLFF.

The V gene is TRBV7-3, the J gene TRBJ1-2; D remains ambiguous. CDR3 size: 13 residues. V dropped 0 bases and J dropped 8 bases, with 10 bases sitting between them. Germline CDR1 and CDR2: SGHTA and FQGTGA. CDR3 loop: CASSLTRELGYTF. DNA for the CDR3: TGTGCCAGCAGCTTAACCCGGGAACTGGGCTACACCTTC.

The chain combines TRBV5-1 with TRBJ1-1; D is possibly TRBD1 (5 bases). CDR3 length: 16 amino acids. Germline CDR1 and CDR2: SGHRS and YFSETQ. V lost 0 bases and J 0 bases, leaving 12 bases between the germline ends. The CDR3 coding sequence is TGCGCCAGCAGCTTGGCAGCGGACACCCTGAACACTGAAGCTTTCTTT. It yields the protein CASSLAADTLNTEAFF.

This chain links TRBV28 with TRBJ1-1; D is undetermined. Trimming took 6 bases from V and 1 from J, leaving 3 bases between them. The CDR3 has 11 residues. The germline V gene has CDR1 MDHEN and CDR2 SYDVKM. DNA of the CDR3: TGTGCCAGCAGCCGGAACACTGAAGCTTTCTTT. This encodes CASSRNTEAFF.